This T cell receptor (beta chain) was documented in a study of T cells in Graves' hyperthyroidism and ophthalmopathy. Uncontrolled infection, other autoimmune disease, pregnancy or lactation disqualified patients from enrolment. Study-level findings and limits: The model predicted ophthalmopathy a median around 6 months before onset.

TCR beta CDR3 regions were amplified from RNA. Carried out on the TCR CDR3, a first-round RT-PCR used the HTBI primer set. TCRdb reprocessed the multiplex PCR reads via MiXCR and lists one record per CDR3 protein. Of under 800,000 distinct CDR3 sequences listed, 12% to 15% are singletons. This clonotype was recorded many times. Its antigen remains unknown. This sequence originates from a woman aged 18-29 years with Graves' hyperthyroidism. Sequenced sample: blood.

Here the CDR3 reads CASRAPGQGGEKLFF. In DNA form, the CDR3 reads TGTGCCAGCAGAGCCCCGGGACAGGGTGGTGAAAAACTGTTTTTT. The genes are TRBV2 and TRBJ1-4, with 9 bases that match TRBD1. Per the germline V gene, CDR1 is SNHLY and CDR2 is FYNNEI. After removal of 6 bases from V and 7 bases from J, the junction contained 9 bases not matched to a gene. This CDR3 has 15 residues.